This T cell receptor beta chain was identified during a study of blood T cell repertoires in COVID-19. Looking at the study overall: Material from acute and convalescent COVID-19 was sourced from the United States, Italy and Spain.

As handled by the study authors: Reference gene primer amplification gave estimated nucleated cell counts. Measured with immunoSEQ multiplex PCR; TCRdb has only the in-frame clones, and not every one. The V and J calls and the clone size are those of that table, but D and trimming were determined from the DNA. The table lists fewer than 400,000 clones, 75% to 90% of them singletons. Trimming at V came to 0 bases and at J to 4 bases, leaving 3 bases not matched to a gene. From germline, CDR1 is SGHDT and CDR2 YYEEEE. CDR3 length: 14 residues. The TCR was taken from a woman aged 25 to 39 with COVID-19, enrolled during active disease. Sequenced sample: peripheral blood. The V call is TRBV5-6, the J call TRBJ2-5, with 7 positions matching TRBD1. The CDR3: CASSLDRGIETQYF. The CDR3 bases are TGTGCCAGCAGCTTGGACAGGGGTATAGAGACCCAGTACTTC.